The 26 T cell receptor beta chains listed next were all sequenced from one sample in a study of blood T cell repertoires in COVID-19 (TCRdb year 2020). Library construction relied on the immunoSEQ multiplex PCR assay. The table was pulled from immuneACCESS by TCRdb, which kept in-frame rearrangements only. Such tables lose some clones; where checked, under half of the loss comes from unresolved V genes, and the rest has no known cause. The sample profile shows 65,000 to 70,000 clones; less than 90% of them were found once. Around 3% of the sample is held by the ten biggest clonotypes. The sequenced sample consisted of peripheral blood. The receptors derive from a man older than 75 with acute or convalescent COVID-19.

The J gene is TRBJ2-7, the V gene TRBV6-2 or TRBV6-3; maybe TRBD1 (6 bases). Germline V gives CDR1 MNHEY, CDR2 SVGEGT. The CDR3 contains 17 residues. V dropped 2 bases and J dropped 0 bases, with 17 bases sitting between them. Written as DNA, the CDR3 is TGTGCCAGCAGTTACCCTCCGGACAGCGTGTTCTCCTACGAGCAGTACTTC. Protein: CASSYPPDSVFSYEQYF.

DNA for the CDR3: TGCGCCAGCAGCTTGGACCCCACGGACAGAAGTGGCGGCTACACCTTC. Translating it yields CASSLDPTDRSGGYTF. The V gene is TRBV5-1, the J gene TRBJ1-2; D might be TRBD1 (6 bases). The germline V gene encodes CDR1 SGHRS and CDR2 YFSETQ. The ends were cut back, 0 bases at V and 8 bases at J, with 20 bases in the middle. This CDR3 contains 16 residues. Together with reference TRBV5-1 and TRBJ1-2, the CDR3 gives the full variable domain: KAGVTQTPRYLIKTRGQQVTLSCSPISGHRSVSWYQQTPGQGLQFLFEYFSETQRNKGNFPGRFSGRQFSNSRSEMNVSTLELGDSALYLCASSLDPTDRSGGYTFGSGTRLTVV.

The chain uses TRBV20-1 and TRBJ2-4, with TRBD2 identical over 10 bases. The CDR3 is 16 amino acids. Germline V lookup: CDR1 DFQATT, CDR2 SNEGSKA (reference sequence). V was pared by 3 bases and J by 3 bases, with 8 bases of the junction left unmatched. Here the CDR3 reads CSASPSGRAGKNIQYF. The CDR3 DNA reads TGCAGTGCTAGTCCCAGCGGGAGGGCAGGCAAAAACATTCAGTACTTC.

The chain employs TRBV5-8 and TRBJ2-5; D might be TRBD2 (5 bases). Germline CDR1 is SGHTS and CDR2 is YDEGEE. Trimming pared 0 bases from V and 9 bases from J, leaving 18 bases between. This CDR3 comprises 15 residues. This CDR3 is CASSLVSAGVRSQYF. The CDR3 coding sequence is TGTGCCAGCAGCTTGGTTAGCGCGGGTGTCAGGTCCCAGTACTTC.

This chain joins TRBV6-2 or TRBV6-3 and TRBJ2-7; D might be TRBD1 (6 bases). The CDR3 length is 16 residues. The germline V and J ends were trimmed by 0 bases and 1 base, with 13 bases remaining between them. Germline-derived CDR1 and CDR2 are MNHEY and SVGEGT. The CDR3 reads CASSYSVGQGSYEQYF. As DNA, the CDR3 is TGTGCCAGCAGTTACTCAGTCGGGCAGGGGTCCTACGAGCAGTACTTC.

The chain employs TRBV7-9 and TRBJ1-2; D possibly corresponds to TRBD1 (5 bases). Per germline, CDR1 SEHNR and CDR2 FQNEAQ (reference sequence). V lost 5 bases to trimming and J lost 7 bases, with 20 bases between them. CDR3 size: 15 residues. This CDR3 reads CASSLLGHSRLGYTF. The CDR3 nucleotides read TGTGCCAGCAGCCTACTTGGACACTCGCGCCTTGGCTACACCTTC. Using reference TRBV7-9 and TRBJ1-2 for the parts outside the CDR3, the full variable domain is DTGVSQNPRHKITKRGQNVTFRCDPISEHNRLYWYRQTLGQGPEFLTYFQNEAQLEKSRLLSDRFSAERPKGSFSTLEIQRTEQGDSAMYLCASSLLGHSRLGYTFGSGTRLTVV.

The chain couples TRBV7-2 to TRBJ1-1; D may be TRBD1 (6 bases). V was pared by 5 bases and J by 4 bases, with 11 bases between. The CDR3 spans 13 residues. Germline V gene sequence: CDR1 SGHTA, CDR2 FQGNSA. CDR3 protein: CASSITGFTEAFF. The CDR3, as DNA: TGTGCCAGCAGCATAACAGGGTTCACTGAAGCTTTCTTT.

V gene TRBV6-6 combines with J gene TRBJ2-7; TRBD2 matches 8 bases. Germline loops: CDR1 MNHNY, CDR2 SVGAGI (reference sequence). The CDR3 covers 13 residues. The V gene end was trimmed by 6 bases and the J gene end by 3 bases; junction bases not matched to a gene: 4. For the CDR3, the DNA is TGTGCCAGCAGGAGGAGCGGGAGCTACGAGCAGTACTTC. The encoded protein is CASRRSGSYEQYF.

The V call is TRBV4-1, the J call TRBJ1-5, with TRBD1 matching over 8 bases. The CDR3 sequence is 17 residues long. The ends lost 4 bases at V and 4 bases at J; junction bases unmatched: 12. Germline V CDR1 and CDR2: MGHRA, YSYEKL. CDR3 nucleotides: TGCGCCAGCAGCCCTCAGGGGGCGATACTACTTAATCAGCCCCAGCATTTT. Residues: CASSPQGAILLNQPQHF.

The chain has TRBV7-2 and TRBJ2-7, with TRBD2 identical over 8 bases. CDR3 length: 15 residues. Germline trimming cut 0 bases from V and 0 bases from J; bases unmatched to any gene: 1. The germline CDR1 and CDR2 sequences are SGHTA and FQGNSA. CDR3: CASSLASGNSYEQYF. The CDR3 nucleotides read TGTGCCAGCAGCTTAGCTAGCGGGAACTCCTACGAGCAGTACTTC.

The CDR3 region is CASSFLGPGEETQYF. CDR3 in DNA: TGTGCCAGCAGTTTTCTGGGGCCGGGTGAAGAGACCCAGTACTTC. The chain is built from TRBV28 and TRBJ2-5, with D perhaps matching TRBD1 (5 bases). This CDR3 has 15 amino acids. Germline CDR1 reads MDHEN; CDR2 reads SYDVKM. Trimming removed 3 bases from V and 3 bases from J, with 14 bases in between.

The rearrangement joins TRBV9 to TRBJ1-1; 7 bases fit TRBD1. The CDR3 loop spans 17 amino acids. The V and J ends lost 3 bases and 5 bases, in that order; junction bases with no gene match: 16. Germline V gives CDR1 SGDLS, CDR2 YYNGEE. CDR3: CASSAALSTGQSTEAFF. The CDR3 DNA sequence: TGTGCCAGCAGCGCTGCCCTTTCGACAGGGCAGAGTACTGAAGCTTTCTTT.

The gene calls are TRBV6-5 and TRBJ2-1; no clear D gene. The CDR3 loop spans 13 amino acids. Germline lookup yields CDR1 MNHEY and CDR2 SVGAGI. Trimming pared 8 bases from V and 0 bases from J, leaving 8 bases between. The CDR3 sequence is CASRTPSYNEQFF. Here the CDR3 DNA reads TGTGCCAGCCGAACTCCCTCCTACAATGAGCAGTTCTTC.

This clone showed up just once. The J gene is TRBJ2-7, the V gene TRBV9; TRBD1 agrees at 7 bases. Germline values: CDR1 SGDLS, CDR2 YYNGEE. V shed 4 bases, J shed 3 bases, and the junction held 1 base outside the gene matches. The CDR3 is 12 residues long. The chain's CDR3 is CASSPGGYEQYF. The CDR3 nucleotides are TGTGCCAGCAGCCCAGGGGGCTACGAGCAGTACTTC.

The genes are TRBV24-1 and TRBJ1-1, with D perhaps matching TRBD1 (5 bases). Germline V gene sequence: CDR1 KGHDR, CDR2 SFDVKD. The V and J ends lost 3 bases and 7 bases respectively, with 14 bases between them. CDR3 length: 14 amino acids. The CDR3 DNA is TGTGCCACCAGTGATAGGGGTCTCGGACATGAAGCTTTCTTT. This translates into CATSDRGLGHEAFF.

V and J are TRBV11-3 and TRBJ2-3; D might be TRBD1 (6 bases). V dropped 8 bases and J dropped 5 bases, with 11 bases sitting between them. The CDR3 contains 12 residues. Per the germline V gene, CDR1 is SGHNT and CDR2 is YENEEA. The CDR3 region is CASRSRGDTQYF. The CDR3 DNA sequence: TGTGCCAGCCGCTCCAGGGGAGATACGCAGTATTTT. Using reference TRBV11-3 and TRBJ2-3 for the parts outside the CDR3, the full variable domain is EAGVVQSPRYKIIEKKQPVAFWCNPISGHNTLYWYLQNLGQGPELLIRYENEEAVDDSQLPKDRFSAERLKGVDSTLKIQPAELGDSAVYLCASRSRGDTQYFGPGTRLTVL.

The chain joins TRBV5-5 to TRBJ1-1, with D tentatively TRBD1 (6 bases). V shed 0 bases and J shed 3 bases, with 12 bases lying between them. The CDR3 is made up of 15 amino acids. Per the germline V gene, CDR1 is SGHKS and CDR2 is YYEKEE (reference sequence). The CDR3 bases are TGTGCCAGCAGCTTGGCCATTGCAGGGGACACTGAAGCTTTCTTT. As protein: CASSLAIAGDTEAFF.

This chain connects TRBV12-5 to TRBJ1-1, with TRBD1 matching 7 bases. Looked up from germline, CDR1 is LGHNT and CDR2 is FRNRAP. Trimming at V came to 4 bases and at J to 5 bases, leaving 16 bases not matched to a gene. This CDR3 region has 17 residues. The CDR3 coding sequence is TGTGCTAGTGGTTCGCCATACATCAGACAGGGAAATACTGAAGCTTTCTTT. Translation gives CASGSPYIRQGNTEAFF.

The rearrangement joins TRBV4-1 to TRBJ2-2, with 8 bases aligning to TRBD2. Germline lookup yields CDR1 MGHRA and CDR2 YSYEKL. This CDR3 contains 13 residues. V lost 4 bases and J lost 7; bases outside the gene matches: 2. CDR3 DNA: TGCGCCAGCAGCCTTGGGACTAGCGGGGAGCTGTTTTTT. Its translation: CASSLGTSGELFF.

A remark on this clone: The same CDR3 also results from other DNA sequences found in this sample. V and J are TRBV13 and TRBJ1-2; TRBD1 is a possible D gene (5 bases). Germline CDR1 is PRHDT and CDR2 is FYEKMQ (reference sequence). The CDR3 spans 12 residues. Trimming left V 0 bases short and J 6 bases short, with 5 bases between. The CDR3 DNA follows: TGTGCCAGCAGCTTAGGAGGGGATGGCTACACCTTC. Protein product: CASSLGGDGYTF.

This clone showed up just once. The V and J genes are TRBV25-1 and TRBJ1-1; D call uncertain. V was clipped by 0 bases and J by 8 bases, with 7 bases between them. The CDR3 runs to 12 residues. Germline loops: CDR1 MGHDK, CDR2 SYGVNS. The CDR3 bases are TGTGCCAGCAGTGAATATGAGCGCGAAGCTTTCTTT. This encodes CASSEYEREAFF.

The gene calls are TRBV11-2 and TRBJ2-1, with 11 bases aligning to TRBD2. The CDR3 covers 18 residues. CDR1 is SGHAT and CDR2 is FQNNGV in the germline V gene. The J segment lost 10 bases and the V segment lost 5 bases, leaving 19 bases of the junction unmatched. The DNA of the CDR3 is TGTGCCAGCAGCGCAACGGTGGGTAGCGGGAGGGCGAGGGCCGAGCAGTTCTTC. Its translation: CASSATVGSGRARAEQFF.

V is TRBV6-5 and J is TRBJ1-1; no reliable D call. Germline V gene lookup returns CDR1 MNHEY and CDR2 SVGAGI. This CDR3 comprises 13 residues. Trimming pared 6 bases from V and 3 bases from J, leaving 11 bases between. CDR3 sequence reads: CASRRETDTEAFF. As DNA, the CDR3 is TGTGCCAGCAGACGAGAAACAGACACTGAAGCTTTCTTT.

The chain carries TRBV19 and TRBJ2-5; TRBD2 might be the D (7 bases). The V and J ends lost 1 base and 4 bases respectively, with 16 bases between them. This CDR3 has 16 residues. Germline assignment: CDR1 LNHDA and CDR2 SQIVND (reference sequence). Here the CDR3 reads CASSIARRGAGETQYF. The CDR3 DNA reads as TGTGCCAGTAGTATAGCCCGCCGGGGGGCTGGAGAGACCCAGTACTTC. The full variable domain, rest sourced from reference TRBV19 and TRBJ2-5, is DGGITQSPKYLFRKEGQNVTLSCEQNLNHDAMYWYRQDPGQGLRLIYYSQIVNDFQKGDIAEGYSVSREKKESFPLTVTSAQKNPTAFYLCASSIARRGAGETQYFGPGTRLLVL.

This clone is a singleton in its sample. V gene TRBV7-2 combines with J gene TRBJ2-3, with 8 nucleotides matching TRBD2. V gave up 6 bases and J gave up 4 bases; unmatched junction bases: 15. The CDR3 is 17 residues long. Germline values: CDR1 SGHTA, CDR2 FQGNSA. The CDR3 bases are TGTGCCAGCAGTTCTCTCAGGGCGGGAGGCCCCCCAGATACGCAGTATTTT. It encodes CASSSLRAGGPPDTQYF.

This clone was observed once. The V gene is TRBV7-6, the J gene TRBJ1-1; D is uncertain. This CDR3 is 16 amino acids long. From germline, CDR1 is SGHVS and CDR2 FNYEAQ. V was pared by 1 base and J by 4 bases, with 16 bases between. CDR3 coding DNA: TGTGCCAGCAGCTTAGAATCGCCTCTAGCGGGCACTGAAGCTTTCTTT. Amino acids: CASSLESPLAGTEAFF.